The source of this TCR beta chain is a study of shared clonotypes between healthy human individuals (dated by TCRdb to 2020 to 2021). Turning to the overall study: A couple of women and a few men aged 18 to 49 years were included in the cohort. Leukapheresis yielded between about 0.85 and 10 billion PBMCs per donor. For each donor, CD4 naive and CD4 memory were each run on three plates, CD8 naive on two plates, and CD8 memory on one plate. To increase sequencing depth and limit assay-specific biases, different laboratories used diverse techniques to prepare libraries and sequence TCR repertoires. To estimate repertoire size and how much clonotypes are shared between individuals, the study performed deep sequencing of blood TCR repertoires from a handful of healthy adults.

Trimmed from V: 2 bases; trimmed from J: 5 bases; junction bases lacking a gene match: 11. CDR1 and CDR2, looked up from the germline V gene, are MNHEY and SVGAGI. CDR3 length: 16 amino acids, cysteine to phenylalanine. The DNA shown is the 48-base CDR3, in frame from base 1. TCR CDR3 regions were amplified from genomic DNA by multiplex PCR using the deep immunoSEQ assay. Extracted genomic DNA from each cell subset was distributed evenly across all wells of several immunoSEQ 96-well plates, and each plate was treated as a replicate. For sorted subsets, each replicate PCR was loaded with about 0.2 ug genomic DNA, equivalent to 30,000 or so T cell genomes. Purified libraries were quantified with a Qubit 3.0 fluorometer, sized on a Bioanalyzer 2100, and re-quantified with the KAPA Library Quantification kit. A separate single-read 150-cycle Illumina NextSeq 550 flow cell was used to sequence each immunoSEQ 96-well plate. In the paper's pipeline: Because only junctional sequences without quality scores were contained in the immunoSEQ output, filtering matching that applied to full-length reads could not be performed. To assign V/J genes and CDR3, sequences were annotated using PyIR, a Python wrapper for IgBLAST v1.9, with IMGT germline references. Reads were filtered out if the reads had weak V/J assignments (E-value above 1e-6), no CDR3, stop codons, out-of-frame junctions, or ambiguous translated residues. A V3J clonotype was defined by an identical inferred V gene, J gene, and CDR3 amino acid sequence. To compute the percentage overlap between repertoires, the number of shared unique clonotypes was divided by the size of the smaller repertoire. Three approaches were used to assess repertoire richness: RTK rarefaction, the Chao1 estimator, and Recon v2.1 estimates of unobserved clonotypes. Generation probabilities were computed with OLGA for all TCRbeta clonotypes obtained by the gDNA method from several donors. TCRdb limited this immuneACCESS table to in-frame rearrangements with V and J called. A share of clones is missing; checked studies link under half to unresolved V genes, and the rest is unexplained. V, J and clone size are taken as reported in that table, and D and trimming were inferred from the DNA itself. Recorded for this sample are roughly 2.5 million clones; about 92% of them occurred a single time. Over 0.12% of the sample goes to the ten largest clones.

Broader findings and caveats from the paper: Sampling was restricted to blood, and TCR repertoires in tissues likely differ from the TCR repertoires found in blood. Clonotypes shared by all four sorted-subset donors showed higher generation probabilities than non-shared clonotypes. The genetic and exposure-history diversity represented was limited by the small number of donors. Larger estimated clonotype richness was generally found for naive subsets than for memory subsets. Sharing across several donors was observed for around 5% of naive CD4, over 3% of naive CD8, roughly 2.4% of memory CD4, and about 0.4% of memory CD8 clonotypes. Incomplete sequencing was indicated by rarefaction of sorted-subset datasets, despite the large sequencing depth. Pairwise subsampling led to the expectation that sequencing depth would affect the degree of clonotype sharing among donors.

The donors were healthy, HIV-negative adults who had no recently reported acute infections or vaccinations. All donors were Caucasian adults living in Nashville, Tennessee, USA. CD4+ T cells were enriched by magnetic negative selection; naive cells were then positively selected on CD45RA, and the negative fraction formed the memory subset. Blood was collected by leukapheresis, and PBMCs were isolated by Ficoll-Histopaque density gradient centrifugation and then cryopreserved in liquid nitrogen vapor phase. Purity and quantity of every magnetically sorted T cell population were checked by analytical flow cytometry. From each sorted fraction, genomic DNA was isolated and quantified by UV absorbance on a Nanodrop 2000c. With regard to this clone: Its recognized antigen is unknown. No much larger clonotype is one base removed from it; base qualities were not supplied.

The chain employs TRBV6-5 and TRBJ2-5, and 7 bases in between align with TRBD1. What was sequenced was naive CD4+ T cells sorted from blood. The cell subset or site label, as the study defines it: CD45RA+ positively selected. The TCR originated in a man aged 18 to 29 in good health. CDR3 reads: CASSYTWDSLSETQYF. The nucleotides read TGTGCCAGCAGTTACACCTGGGACAGCCTGAGCGAGACCCAGTACTTC.